The T cell receptor (beta chain) described here comes from a study of cytomegalovirus exposure and HLA in healthy donors. Whole-study results and caveats: Researchers reported from a later analysis that most CMV-associated TCR beta chains appeared HLA-restricted. Specificity for CMV antigens was confirmed in vitro for a few of the CMV-associated chains. Sequencing artifact likely explains a cluster of highly shared sequence variants. A prior analysis recorded that most TCR beta V segments were productive about 87% or about 30% of the time.

Use of 60 Vbeta and 13 Jbeta primers characterized the PCR. Profiled with immunoSEQ multiplex PCR; TCRdb holds only in-frame clones, not every one. This table holds roughly 140,000 clones, about 79% found once. The germline gives CDR1 SGHTA, CDR2 FQGNSA. This CDR3 spans 17 amino acids. V lost 5 bases to trimming and J lost 1 base; unmatched junction nucleotides: 11. To note about this clone: The antigen remains unidentified.

Sample: PBMCs. This receptor was identified in a male donor in good health and CMV-seronegative. This chain uses TRBV7-2 with TRBJ1-5, with 7 bases that match TRBD1. DNA for the CDR3: TGTGCCAGCAGCCCACACAGGACAGGTCCGAGCAATCAGCCCCAGCATTTT. Amino acid sequence: CASSPHRTGPSNQPQHF.